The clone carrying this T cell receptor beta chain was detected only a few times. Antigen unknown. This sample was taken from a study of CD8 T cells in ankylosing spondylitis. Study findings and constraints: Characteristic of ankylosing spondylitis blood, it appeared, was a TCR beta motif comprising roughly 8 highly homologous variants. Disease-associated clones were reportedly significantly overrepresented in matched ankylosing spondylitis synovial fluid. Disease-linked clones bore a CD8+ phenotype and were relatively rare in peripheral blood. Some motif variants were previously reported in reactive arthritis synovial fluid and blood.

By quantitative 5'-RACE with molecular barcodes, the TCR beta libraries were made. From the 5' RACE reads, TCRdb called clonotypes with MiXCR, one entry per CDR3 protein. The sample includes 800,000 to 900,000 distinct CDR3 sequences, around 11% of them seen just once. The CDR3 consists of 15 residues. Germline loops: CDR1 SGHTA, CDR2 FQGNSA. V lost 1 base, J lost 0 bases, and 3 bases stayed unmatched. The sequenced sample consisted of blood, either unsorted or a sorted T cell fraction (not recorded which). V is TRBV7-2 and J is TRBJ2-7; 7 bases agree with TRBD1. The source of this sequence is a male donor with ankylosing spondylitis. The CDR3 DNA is TGTGCCAGCAGCTTAGTTTGGACAGGCTCCTACGAGCAGTACTTC. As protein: CASSLVWTGSYEQYF.